This T cell receptor beta chain was obtained from a study of blood T cell repertoires in COVID-19. Profiled with immunoSEQ multiplex PCR; TCRdb holds only in-frame clones, not every one. The sample lists about 61,000 clones; over 75% were seen once. Germline V gene data show CDR1 as LNHNV and CDR2 as YYDKDF (reference sequence). CDR3 length: 14 residues. Trimming removed 0 bases at V and 6 bases at J, with 11 bases between. The sequence derives from a man aged 80 or over with active or convalescent COVID-19. Sequences were obtained from peripheral blood. The V call is TRBV15, the J call TRBJ1-2; no firm D call. The CDR3 region has the DNA TGTGCCACCAGCAGAGATTTTGAGGGTGATGGCTACACCTTC. As protein: CATSRDFEGDGYTF.